What follows are 22 T cell receptor beta chains derived from one specimen sequenced in a study of OX40 agonist ivuxolimab in advanced cancers. Method: immunoSEQ multiplex PCR; TCRdb's copy keeps in-frame clones and lacks some. The sample includes 30,000 to 40,000 clones, approximately 90% of them seen just once. Sample: CD4+ or CD8+ T cells sorted from blood, taken in a trial of the OX40 agonist ivuxolimab. The source is an adult with an advanced solid tumor such as melanoma, head and neck, liver or kidney cancer.

The chain joins TRBV7-2 to TRBJ1-1, with 8 bases that match TRBD1. The CDR3 length is 17 residues. Germline V lookup: CDR1 SGHTA, CDR2 FQGNSA. J was trimmed by 0 bases and V by 5 bases; bases with no gene match: 11. The CDR3, as DNA: TGTGCCAGCAGCCCCATCACAGGGGGTGGCATGAACACTGAAGCTTTCTTT. It translates to CASSPITGGGMNTEAFF.

The chain joins TRBV30 to TRBJ2-3; D is uncertain. The CDR3 loop spans 15 amino acids. V lost 0 bases and J lost 1, with 11 bases in between. Germline V gene sequence: CDR1 GTSNPN, CDR2 SVGIG (reference sequence). CDR3 region: CAWSVTLGGTDTQYF. CDR3 coding DNA: TGTGCCTGGAGTGTCACCCTTGGAGGCACAGATACGCAGTATTTT.

CDR3 DNA sequence: TGTGCCAGCAGCCCCACTACGCGGGGGGGCTACAATGAGCAGTTCTTC. Translation: CASSPTTRGGYNEQFF. The J gene is TRBJ2-1, the V gene TRBV7-3, with TRBD2 matching over 9 bases. V trimming: 5 bases; J trimming: 3 bases; junction bases outside the gene matches: 8. Germline CDR1 reads SGHTA; CDR2 reads FQGTGA. This CDR3 region has 16 residues.

The chain joins TRBV11-2 to TRBJ2-5; D call uncertain. Trimming removed 3 bases at V and 1 base at J, with 9 bases between. Looked up from germline, CDR1 is SGHAT and CDR2 is FQNNGV. The CDR3 is made up of 14 amino acids. DNA for the CDR3: TGTGCCAGCAGCTTCGGACCCAGCCAAGAGACCCAGTACTTC. Translation gives CASSFGPSQETQYF. Based on the CDR3 plus reference TRBV11-2 and TRBJ2-5, the full variable domain is EAGVAQSPRYKIIEKRQSVAFWCNPISGHATLYWYQQILGQGPKLLIQFQNNGVVDDSQLPKDRFSAERLKGVDSTLKIQPAKLEDSAVYLCASSFGPSQETQYFGPGTRLLVL.

This rearrangement joins TRBV19 to TRBJ2-7, with 7 bases identical to TRBD1. The CDR3 is 15 residues long. Per germline, CDR1 LNHDA and CDR2 SQIVND (reference sequence). The V and J ends lost 3 bases and 2 bases, in that order; junction bases with no gene match: 7. CDR3 region: CASSIQTGTTYEQYF. CDR3 in DNA: TGTGCCAGTAGTATTCAGACAGGGACGACCTACGAGCAGTACTTC.

This chain joins TRBV28 and TRBJ1-5; 7 bases line up with TRBD1. Trimming at V came to 4 bases and at J to 3 bases, leaving 9 bases not matched to a gene. This CDR3 contains 16 residues. The V gene's germline CDR1 is MDHEN and CDR2 SYDVKM. In nucleotides, the CDR3 is TGTGCCAGCAGTTCACTAAGACAGGGCTACAATCAGCCCCAGCATTTT. This codes for CASSSLRQGYNQPQHF. The full variable domain, completed using reference TRBV28 and TRBJ1-5, is DVKVTQSSRYLVKRTGEKVFLECVQDMDHENMFWYRQDPGLGLRLIYFSYDVKMKEKGDIPEGYSVSREKKERFSLILESASTNQTSMYLCASSSLRQGYNQPQHFGDGTRLSIL.

The chain uses TRBV12-5 and TRBJ2-7; tentative D call: TRBD1 (6 bases). This CDR3 comprises 15 residues. CDR1 and CDR2 from the germline V gene are LGHNT and FRNRAP. V was trimmed by 0 bases and J by 5 bases, leaving 14 bases between them. CDR3 nucleotide sequence: TGTGCTAGTGGTTTGGTTACAGGGTTTCAAAACGAGCAGTACTTC. This gives the protein CASGLVTGFQNEQYF.

This clone occurred once. This chain uses TRBV28 with TRBJ1-2; D ambiguous. CDR3 length: 14 amino acids. Germline loops: CDR1 MDHEN, CDR2 SYDVKM. Trimming shortened V by 8 bases and J by 0 bases, and 13 bases separated the two germline ends. The CDR3 DNA follows: TGTGCCAGCGGTAATATTGGGCCTAACTATGGCTACACCTTC. It yields the protein CASGNIGPNYGYTF.

The CDR3 DNA reads TGTGCCAGCAGTTTGGGACAGGACACAGATACGCAGTATTTT. This translates into CASSLGQDTDTQYF. The genes are TRBV28 and TRBJ2-3, with 8 bases matching TRBD1. Per the germline V gene, CDR1 is MDHEN and CDR2 is SYDVKM. The CDR3 is made up of 14 amino acids. V lost 3 bases and J lost 2; bases outside the gene matches: 1.

This sequence joins TRBV5-5 and TRBJ1-5; 7 bases are a match to TRBD1. The germline V gene encodes CDR1 SGHKS and CDR2 YYEKEE (reference sequence). After removal of 0 bases from V and 4 bases from J, the junction contained 7 bases not matched to a gene. This CDR3 is built from 16 residues. DNA for the CDR3: TGTGCCAGCAGCTTGGGAGGGACAGCCTTTAATCAGCCCCAGCATTTT. Its translation: CASSLGGTAFNQPQHF. The full variable domain, in which reference TRBV5-5 and TRBJ1-5 provide the parts outside the CDR3, is DAGVTQSPTHLIKTRGQQVTLRCSPISGHKSVSWYQQVLGQGPQFIFQYYEKEERGRGNFPDRFSARQFPNYSSELNVNALLLGDSALYLCASSLGGTAFNQPQHFGDGTRLSIL.

The chain joins TRBV18 to TRBJ2-7, with D possibly matching TRBD2 (5 bases). Germline-derived CDR1 and CDR2 are KGHSH and LQKENI. This CDR3 is 14 amino acids long. V lost 3 bases to trimming and J lost 3 bases, with 12 bases between them. The CDR3 sequence: CASSPRDGGYEQYF. CDR3 nucleotide sequence: TGTGCCAGCTCACCCCGAGACGGAGGCTACGAGCAGTACTTC.

V and J are TRBV28 and TRBJ2-3; TRBD2 might be the D (6 bases). The germline V gene has CDR1 MDHEN and CDR2 SYDVKM. V dropped 5 bases and J dropped 8 bases, with 8 bases sitting between them. This CDR3 has 11 amino acids. CDR3 region: CASSRTITQYF. The CDR3 DNA reads TGTGCCAGCAGTCGGACTATTACGCAGTATTTT.

The rearrangement uses TRBV5-5 and TRBJ2-1, with 10 nucleotides matching TRBD2. The CDR3 is made up of 14 amino acids. J gave up 9 bases and V 1 base, and 4 bases lay outside the gene matches. The germline V gene has CDR1 SGHKS and CDR2 YYEKEE (reference sequence). CDR3 loop: CASSLSSGSLEQFF. The CDR3 region has the DNA TGTGCCAGCAGCTTGTCTAGCGGGAGTCTTGAGCAGTTCTTC.

The rearrangement links TRBV7-2 to TRBJ2-1; 7 bases are shared with TRBD2. The length of the CDR3 is 15 residues. Trimming cost V 1 base and J 3 bases; bases outside gene matches: 3. CDR1 and CDR2 from the germline V gene are SGHTA and FQGNSA. The CDR3 DNA reads as TGTGCCAGCAGCTTAGATCCGGGAGGCTACAATGAGCAGTTCTTC. As protein: CASSLDPGGYNEQFF.

The rearrangement links TRBV5-1 to TRBJ1-1, with D maybe TRBD1 (5 bases). CDR1 is SGHRS, CDR2 YFSETQ, per germline. Deletions cut 0 bases from V and 5 bases from J, with 8 bases between. CDR3 size: 13 residues. CDR3 nucleotide sequence: TGCGCCAGCAGCTTGGATCGGGGGACTGAAGCTTTCTTT. Its translation is CASSLDRGTEAFF. Variable domain in full (rest from reference TRBV5-1 and TRBJ1-1): KAGVTQTPRYLIKTRGQQVTLSCSPISGHRSVSWYQQTPGQGLQFLFEYFSETQRNKGNFPGRFSGRQFSNSRSEMNVSTLELGDSALYLCASSLDRGTEAFFGQGTRLTVV.

This clone was picked up one time. Other DNA sequences in this specimen translate into the identical CDR3. The rearrangement links TRBV5-1 to TRBJ1-6, with 7 bases identical to TRBD1. The CDR3 consists of 14 residues. V was pared by 4 bases and J by 6 bases, with 4 bases of the junction left unmatched. The germline V gene encodes CDR1 SGHRS and CDR2 YFSETQ. This chain's CDR3 is CASSPGTANSPLHF. As DNA, the CDR3 is TGCGCCAGCAGCCCCGGGACAGCTAATTCACCCCTCCACTTT.

The chain recombines TRBV7-9 with TRBJ1-5; a possible D gene is TRBD1 (5 bases). The CDR3 has 16 residues. The V end was cut by 3 bases, the J end by 2 bases, with 14 bases between. CDR1 and CDR2 from the germline V gene are SEHNR and FQNEAQ (reference sequence). The CDR3 loop is CASSLDQGNRNQPQHF. In DNA, the CDR3 is TGTGCCAGCAGCTTGGACCAGGGTAATCGCAATCAGCCCCAGCATTTT.

This clone was detected once. The chain uses TRBV7-3 and TRBJ2-7, with a possible D match to TRBD2 (6 bases). Looked up from germline, CDR1 is SGHTA and CDR2 is FQGTGA. Trimming removed 3 bases at V and 4 bases at J, with 16 bases between. This CDR3 is built from 15 residues. This CDR3 is CASSLVGGTQYEQYF. The CDR3 nucleotides read TGTGCCAGCAGCTTGGTGGGAGGAACTCAATACGAGCAGTACTTC. The full variable domain, with the rest looked up from reference TRBV7-3 and TRBJ2-7, is GAGVSQTPSNKVTEKGKYVELRCDPISGHTALYWYRQSLGQGPEFLIYFQGTGAADDSGLPNDRFFAVRPEGSVSTLKIQRTERGDSAVYLCASSLVGGTQYEQYFGPGTRLTVT.

J is TRBJ1-4 and V is TRBV18; a weak D match, TRBD1 (6 bases). Looked up from germline, CDR1 is KGHSH and CDR2 is LQKENI. V was clipped by 9 bases and J by 4 bases, with 18 bases between them. The CDR3 contains 15 residues. CDR3 sequence reads: CASTQNRANNEKLFF. The CDR3 coding sequence is TGTGCCAGTACACAAAACAGGGCAAATAATGAAAAACTGTTTTTT. The whole variable domain, filled in from reference TRBV18 and TRBJ1-4, reads NAGVMQNPRHLVRRRGQEARLRCSPMKGHSHVYWYRQLPEEGLKFMVYLQKENIIDESGMPKERFSAEFPKEGPSILRIQQVVRGDSAAYFCASTQNRANNEKLFFGSGTQLSVL.

Notes on this clone: A single base separates this from a much larger clone, so it may be a read error. The gene calls are TRBV27 and TRBJ1-1, with D possibly being TRBD1 (6 bases). Germline loops: CDR1 MNHEY, CDR2 SMNVEV (reference sequence). The CDR3 totals 14 residues. The ends were cut back, 2 bases at V and 3 bases at J, with 10 bases in the middle. CDR3 nucleotides: TGTGCCAGCAGTTTACAGGGGTGGGACACTGAAGCTTTCTTT. It encodes CASSLQGWDTEAFF.

The gene calls are TRBV28 and TRBJ2-5, with 7 bases aligning to TRBD2. From germline, CDR1 is MDHEN and CDR2 SYDVKM. The junction had 15 bases not matched to a gene; V was cut back by 9 bases and J by 5 bases. The CDR3 is 15 amino acids. Written as DNA, the CDR3 is TGTGCCAGTTCCAACGCTCTTAGCGGGTGGGAGACCCAGTACTTC. Translating it yields CASSNALSGWETQYF.

This chain connects TRBV2 to TRBJ2-7; TRBD2 matches at 10 bases. The CDR3 length is 16 residues. Germline CDR1 reads SNHLY; CDR2 reads FYNNEI. Losses at the gene ends were 3 bases for V and 4 bases for J; bases not matched to a gene: 9. The CDR3 nucleotides are TGTGCCAGCAGTGAGAGGGCTAGCGGGAGTTCATACGAGCAGTACTTC. Protein product: CASSERASGSSYEQYF.